The T cell receptor (beta chain) described here comes from a study of blood T cell repertoires in COVID-19. Living in about two dozen US areas, the participants were between about 18 and 95 years of age. Symptom resolution, clearance, or two negative PCRs marked the recovered donors of Cohort 3. Original processing methods: Amplification of reference gene primers was used by the study to estimate nucleated cell counts. Profiled with immunoSEQ multiplex PCR; TCRdb holds only in-frame clones, not every one. V and J calls and clone size are given by that table; D and trimming were obtained from the DNA. The sample gives 250,000 to 300,000 clones, approximately 86% of which show up once; approximately 1% is in the top ten. Sample: PBMCs or T cells enriched from blood (not recorded which). The receptor was derived from a woman between 25 and 40 years old who had recovered from COVID-19.

CDR3 DNA: TGTGCCAGCAGCCGAACCTCAGGGGGCGTCCCAACTAATGAAAAACTGTTTTTT. As protein: CASSRTSGGVPTNEKLFF. The chain links TRBV7-9 to TRBJ1-4, with 8 bases lining up with TRBD1. Trimming took 5 bases from V and 0 from J; bases not matched to a gene: 11. The CDR3 is made up of 18 amino acids. Germline loops: CDR1 SEHNR, CDR2 FQNEAQ (reference sequence).